Following are 7 T cell receptor beta chains from one sample sequenced in a study of circulating CD8 cells and anti-PD-1 response in melanoma. Sorting of live CD3+CD8+TCRalphabeta+ cells by PD-1 and/or TIGIT gave four subsets. TCR libraries were prepared from roughly 14 ng of total RNA with the QIAseq Immune Repertoire TCR panel. TCRdb passed the reads through MiXCR, listing each CDR3 protein once. Its table lists under 70 distinct CDR3 sequences. The source was CD8+ T cells from PBMCs, collected at baseline or after one month of anti-PD-1 therapy (not recorded which). The source is a human donor with melanoma.

This clonotype is termed large. The gene calls are TRBV2 and TRBJ1-2; 7 positions match TRBD1. There are 11 residues in the CDR3. In germline, CDR1 is SNHLY, CDR2 FYNNEI. J gave up 4 bases and V 9 bases, and 2 bases lay outside the gene matches. CDR3 nucleotide sequence: TGTGCCAGTGACAGGGTCTATGGCTACACCTTC. It is translated as CASDRVYGYTF.

Only a few counts were recorded for this clonotype. The chain recombines TRBV23-1 with TRBJ2-1; D possibly corresponds to TRBD1 (5 bases). TRBV23-1 is given ORF status, its function remaining uncertain. This CDR3 is built from 17 residues. Trimming shortened V by 0 bases and J by 2 bases, and 14 bases separated the two germline ends. The DNA of the CDR3 is TGCGCCAGCAGTCAATCATTAAAGGGGCCTACCTACAATGAGCAGTTCTTC. This encodes CASSQSLKGPTYNEQFF.

This clonotype counts as large (0.1 to 1%). The gene calls are TRBV24-1 and TRBJ2-2; tentative D call: TRBD2 (5 bases). This CDR3 is 15 amino acids long. Deletions cut 2 bases from V and 4 bases from J, with 10 bases between. Germline CDR1 is KGHDR and CDR2 is SFDVKD. The CDR3 loop reads CATSDYGLPTGELFF. In DNA, the CDR3 is TGTGCCACCAGTGATTATGGACTTCCCACCGGGGAGCTGTTTTTT.

This rearrangement joins TRBV19 to TRBJ2-7; 9 bases agree with TRBD1. The CDR3 contains 14 residues. With V trimmed by 7 bases and J by 4 bases, 8 bases remained unmatched. Germline V gives CDR1 LNHDA, CDR2 SQIVND (reference sequence). The chain's CDR3 is CASTPTGGIYEQYF. In nucleotides, the CDR3 is TGTGCCAGTACTCCGACAGGGGGAATATACGAGCAGTACTTC.

In its sample, this clonotype was seen once. CDR3: CASGRDTLTNEQYF. CDR3 nucleotide sequence: TGTGCCAGCGGGCGGGACACCCTGACCAACGAGCAGTACTTC. The chain carries TRBV2 and TRBJ2-7; either TRBD1 or TRBD2 may supply D (6 bases each). V gave up 8 bases and J gave up 5 bases, with 19 bases separating them. Germline assignment: CDR1 SNHLY and CDR2 FYNNEI. The CDR3 contains 14 residues.

In its sample, this clonotype ranks as large. Because the CDR3's place on the DNA is in doubt, the DNA is left out and the CDR3 is given as listed by TCRdb. The V and J genes are TRBV28 and TRBJ2-7. The CDR3 spans 15 amino acids, including both terminal residues. Germline V gene data show CDR1 as MDHEN and CDR2 as SYDVKM. CDR3: CASSFLADLSYEQYF.

This clonotype is categorized as large. The genes are TRBV7-2 and TRBJ2-5; no firm D call. Deletions cut 1 base from V and 4 bases from J, with 7 bases between. Per the germline V gene, CDR1 is SGHTA and CDR2 is FQGNSA. This CDR3 spans 13 amino acids. The CDR3 sequence is CASSLDLGETQYF. The CDR3 DNA is TGTGCCAGCAGCTTAGATCTAGGAGAGACCCAGTACTTC.